This T cell receptor beta chain was obtained from a study of T-cell memory formation after mild COVID-19. TCRdb used MiXCR to reprocess the 5' RACE reads, holding one entry per CDR3 protein. The sample consists of about 130,000 distinct CDR3 sequences, approximately 5.9% of them appearing once. Trimming left V 5 bases short and J 5 bases short, with 3 bases between. Germline V gene data show CDR1 as SEHNR and CDR2 as FQNEAQ (reference sequence). CDR3 length: 10 amino acids. This chain links TRBV7-9 with TRBJ2-5; D not certain. The TCR originated in an adult woman who had mild COVID-19 (a few samples of this study predate the infection). Cell type and time point are not known. Specimen: PBMCs or a T cell subset sorted from them (not recorded which). CDR3 coding DNA: TGTGCCAGCAGCCATGAGACCCAGTACTTC. Its protein product is CASSHETQYF.